The 4 T cell receptor beta chains reported below all come from one sample, sequenced in a study of cytomegalovirus exposure and HLA in healthy donors. PCR primers comprised 60 Vbeta and 13 Jbeta primers. Produced via immunoSEQ multiplex PCR; TCRdb's table is partial and in-frame only. The sample records approximately 110,000 clones, 77% being singletons. What was sequenced was PBMCs. All receptors come from a human donor in good health.

This rearrangement joins TRBV28 to TRBJ2-7, with 11 bases lining up with TRBD2. The ends lost 5 bases at V and 1 base at J; junction bases unmatched: 10. Per germline, CDR1 MDHEN and CDR2 SYDVKM. The CDR3 has 17 amino acids. CDR3 sequence reads: CASSTPSSGRNSYEQYF. For the CDR3, the DNA is TGTGCCAGCAGTACTCCCTCTAGCGGGAGGAATTCCTACGAGCAGTACTTC.

The chain uses TRBV28 and TRBJ1-1; TRBD1 agrees at 7 bases. Unmatched junction bases numbered 9, after V lost 4 bases and J lost 4 bases. The CDR3 loop spans 15 amino acids. Germline CDR1 is MDHEN and CDR2 is SYDVKM. The CDR3 region is CASSSIDRDFTEAFF. The CDR3 DNA follows: TGTGCCAGCAGTTCCATCGACAGGGATTTCACTGAAGCTTTCTTT.

The chain couples TRBV23-1 to TRBJ1-1, with no clear D. TRBV23-1 is reported as an ORF; its role is uncertain. The V and J ends lost 9 bases and 6 bases respectively, with 11 bases between them. This CDR3 is built from 11 residues. The DNA for the CDR3 is TGCGCCAGACCCCCGCAGGCTGAAGCTTTCTTT. It codes for CARPPQAEAFF.

The chain has TRBV11-1 and TRBJ2-5, with D perhaps TRBD1 (6 bases). The better agreement between TRBJ2-7 and the DNA end casts doubt on the J call. There are 14 residues in the CDR3. Looked up from germline, CDR1 is SGHAT and CDR2 is FQDESV (reference sequence). CDR3 amino acids: CASSLGRGPGEQYF. The CDR3 DNA sequence: TGTGCCAGCAGCTTGGGCAGGGGACCTGGCGAGCAGTACTTC.